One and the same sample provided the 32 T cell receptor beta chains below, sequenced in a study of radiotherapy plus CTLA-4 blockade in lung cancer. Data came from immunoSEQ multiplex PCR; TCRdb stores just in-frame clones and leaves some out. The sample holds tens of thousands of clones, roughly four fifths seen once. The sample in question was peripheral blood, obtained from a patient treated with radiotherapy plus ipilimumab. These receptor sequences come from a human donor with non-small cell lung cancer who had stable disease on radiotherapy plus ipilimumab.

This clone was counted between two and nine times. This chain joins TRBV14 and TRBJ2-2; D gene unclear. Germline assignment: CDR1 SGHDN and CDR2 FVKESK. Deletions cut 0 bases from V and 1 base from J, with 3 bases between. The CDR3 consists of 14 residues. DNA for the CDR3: TGTGCCAGCAGCCAAGATTGGAACACCGGGGAGCTGTTTTTT. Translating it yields CASSQDWNTGELFF.

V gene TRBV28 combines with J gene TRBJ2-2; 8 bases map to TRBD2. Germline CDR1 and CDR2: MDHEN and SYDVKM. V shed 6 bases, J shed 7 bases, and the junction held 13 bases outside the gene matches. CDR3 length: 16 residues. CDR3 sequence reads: CASSLPPGTRVGELFF. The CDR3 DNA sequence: TGTGCCAGCAGCCTACCCCCCGGGACTAGGGTCGGGGAGCTGTTTTTT.

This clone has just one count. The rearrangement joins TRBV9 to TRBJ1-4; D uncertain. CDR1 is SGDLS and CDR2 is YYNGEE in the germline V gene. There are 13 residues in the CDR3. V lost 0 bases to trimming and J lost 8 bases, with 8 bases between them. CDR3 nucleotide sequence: TGTGCCAGCAGCGTAGGGACCTCAGAAAAACTGTTTTTT. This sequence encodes CASSVGTSEKLFF. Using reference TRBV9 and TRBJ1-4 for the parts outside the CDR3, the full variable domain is DSGVTQTPKHLITATGQRVTLRCSPRSGDLSVYWYQQSLDQGLQFLIQYYNGEERAKGNILERFSAQQFPDLHSELNLSSLELGDSALYFCASSVGTSEKLFFGSGTQLSVL.

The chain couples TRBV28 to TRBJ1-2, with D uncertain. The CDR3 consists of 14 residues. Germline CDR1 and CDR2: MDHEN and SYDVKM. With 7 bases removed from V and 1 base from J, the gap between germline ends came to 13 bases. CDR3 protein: CASNTPGFNYGYTF. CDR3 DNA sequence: TGTGCCAGCAATACCCCCGGGTTTAACTATGGCTACACCTTC.

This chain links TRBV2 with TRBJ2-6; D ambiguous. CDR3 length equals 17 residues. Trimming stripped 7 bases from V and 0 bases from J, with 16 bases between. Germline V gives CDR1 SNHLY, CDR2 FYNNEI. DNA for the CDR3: TGTGCCAGCACCTTGGCCGCCTCTAACTCTGGGGCCAACGTCCTGACTTTC. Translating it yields CASTLAASNSGANVLTF.

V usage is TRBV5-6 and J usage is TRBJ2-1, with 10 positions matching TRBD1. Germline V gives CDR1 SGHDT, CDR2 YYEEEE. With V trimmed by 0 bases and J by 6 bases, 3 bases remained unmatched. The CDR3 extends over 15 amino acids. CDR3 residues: CASSLDGQGVNEQFF. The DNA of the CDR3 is TGTGCCAGCAGCTTGGATGGACAGGGGGTCAATGAGCAGTTCTTC.

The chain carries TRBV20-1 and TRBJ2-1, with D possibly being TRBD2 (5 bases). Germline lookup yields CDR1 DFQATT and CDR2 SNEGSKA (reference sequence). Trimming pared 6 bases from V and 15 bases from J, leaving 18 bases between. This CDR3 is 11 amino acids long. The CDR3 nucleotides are TGCAGTGCCCCAACCCCGGGATTGGGGTTCTTC. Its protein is CSAPTPGLGFF.

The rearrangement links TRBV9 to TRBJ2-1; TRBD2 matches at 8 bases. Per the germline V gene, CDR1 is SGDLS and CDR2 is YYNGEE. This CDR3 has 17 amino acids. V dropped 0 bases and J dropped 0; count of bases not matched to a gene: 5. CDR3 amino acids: CASSVGTSRSSYNEQFF. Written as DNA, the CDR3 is TGTGCCAGCAGCGTAGGGACTAGCCGAAGCTCCTACAATGAGCAGTTCTTC.

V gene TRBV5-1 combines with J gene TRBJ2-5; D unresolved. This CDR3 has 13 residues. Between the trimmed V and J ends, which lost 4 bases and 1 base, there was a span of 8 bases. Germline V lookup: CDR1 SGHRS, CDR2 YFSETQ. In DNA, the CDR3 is TGCGCCAGCAGCCTTCCATCCCAAGAGACCCAGTACTTC. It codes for CASSLPSQETQYF.

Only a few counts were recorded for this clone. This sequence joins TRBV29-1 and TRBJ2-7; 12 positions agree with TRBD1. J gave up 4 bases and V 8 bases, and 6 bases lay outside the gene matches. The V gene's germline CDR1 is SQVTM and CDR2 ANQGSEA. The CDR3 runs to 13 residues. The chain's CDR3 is CSCMGQGAYEQYF. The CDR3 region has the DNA TGCAGCTGCATGGGACAGGGGGCTTACGAGCAGTACTTC.

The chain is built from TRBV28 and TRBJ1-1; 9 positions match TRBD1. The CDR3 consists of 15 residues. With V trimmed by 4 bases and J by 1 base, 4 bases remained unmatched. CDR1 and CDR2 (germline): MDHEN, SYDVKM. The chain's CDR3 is CASSSLTGGNTEAFF. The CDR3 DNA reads TGTGCCAGCAGTTCCCTGACAGGGGGGAACACTGAAGCTTTCTTT.

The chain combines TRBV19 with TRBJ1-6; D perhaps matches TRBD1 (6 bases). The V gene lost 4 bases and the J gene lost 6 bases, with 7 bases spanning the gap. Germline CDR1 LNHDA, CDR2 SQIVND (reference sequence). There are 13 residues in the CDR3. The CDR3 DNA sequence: TGTGCCAGTAGTACAGGGGTTAATTCACCCCTCCACTTT. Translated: CASSTGVNSPLHF. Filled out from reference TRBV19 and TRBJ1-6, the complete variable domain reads DGGITQSPKYLFRKEGQNVTLSCEQNLNHDAMYWYRQDPGQGLRLIYYSQIVNDFQKGDIAEGYSVSREKKESFPLTVTSAQKNPTAFYLCASSTGVNSPLHFGNGTRLTVT.

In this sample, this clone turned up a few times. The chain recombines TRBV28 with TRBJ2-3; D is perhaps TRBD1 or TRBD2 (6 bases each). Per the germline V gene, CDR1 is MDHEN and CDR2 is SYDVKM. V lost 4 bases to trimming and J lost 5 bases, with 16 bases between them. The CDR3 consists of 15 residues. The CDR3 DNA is TGTGCCAGCAGTTACCAAGGGGGGAGGATAGATACGCAGTATTTT. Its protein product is CASSYQGGRIDTQYF.

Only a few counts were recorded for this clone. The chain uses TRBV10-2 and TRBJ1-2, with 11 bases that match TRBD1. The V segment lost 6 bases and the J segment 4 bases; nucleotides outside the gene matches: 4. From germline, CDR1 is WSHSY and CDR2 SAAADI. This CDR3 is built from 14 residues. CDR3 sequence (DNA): TGCGCCAGCAGGGGGACAGGGGGTACCTATGGCTACACCTTC. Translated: CASRGTGGTYGYTF.

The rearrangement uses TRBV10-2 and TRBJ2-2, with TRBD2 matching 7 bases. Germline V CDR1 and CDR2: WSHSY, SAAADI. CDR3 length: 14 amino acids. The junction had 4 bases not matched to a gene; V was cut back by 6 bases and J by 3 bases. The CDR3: CASRLTSDTGELFF. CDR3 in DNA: TGCGCCAGCAGGCTCACTAGCGACACCGGGGAGCTGTTTTTT.

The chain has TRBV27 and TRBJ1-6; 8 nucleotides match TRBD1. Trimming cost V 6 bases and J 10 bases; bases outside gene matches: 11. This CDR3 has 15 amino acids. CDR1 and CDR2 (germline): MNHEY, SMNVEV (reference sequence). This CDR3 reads CASSPRGQAKSPLHF. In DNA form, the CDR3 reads TGTGCCAGCAGCCCAAGGGGACAGGCAAAATCACCCCTCCACTTT.

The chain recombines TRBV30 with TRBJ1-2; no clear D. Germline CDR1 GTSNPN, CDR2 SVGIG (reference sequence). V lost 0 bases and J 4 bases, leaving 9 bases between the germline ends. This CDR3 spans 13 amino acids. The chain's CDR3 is CAWSVIDFYGYTF. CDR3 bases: TGTGCCTGGAGTGTAATAGATTTCTATGGCTACACCTTC.

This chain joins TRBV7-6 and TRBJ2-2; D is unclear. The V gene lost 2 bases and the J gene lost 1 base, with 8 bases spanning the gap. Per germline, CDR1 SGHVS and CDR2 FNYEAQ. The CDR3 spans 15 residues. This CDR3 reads CASSLRAGNTGELFF. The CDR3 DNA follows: TGTGCCAGCAGCTTAAGGGCAGGGAACACCGGGGAGCTGTTTTTT.

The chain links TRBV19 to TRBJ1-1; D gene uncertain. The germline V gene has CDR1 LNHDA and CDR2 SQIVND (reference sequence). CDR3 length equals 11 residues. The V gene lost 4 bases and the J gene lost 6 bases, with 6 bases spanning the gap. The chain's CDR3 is CASSTQSEAFF. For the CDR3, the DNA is TGTGCCAGTAGTACCCAGTCTGAAGCTTTCTTT.

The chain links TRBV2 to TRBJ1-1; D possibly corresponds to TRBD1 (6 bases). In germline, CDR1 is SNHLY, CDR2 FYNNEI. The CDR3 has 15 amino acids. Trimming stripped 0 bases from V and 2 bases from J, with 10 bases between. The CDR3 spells CASSEAGRGNTEAFF. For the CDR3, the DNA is TGTGCCAGCAGTGAAGCTGGCAGGGGCAACACTGAAGCTTTCTTT.

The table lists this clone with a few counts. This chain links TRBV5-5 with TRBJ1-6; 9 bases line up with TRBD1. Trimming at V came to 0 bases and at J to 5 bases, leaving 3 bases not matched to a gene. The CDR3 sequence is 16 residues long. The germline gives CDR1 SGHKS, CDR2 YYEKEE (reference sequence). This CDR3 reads CASSLGDRANNSPLHF. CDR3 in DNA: TGTGCCAGCAGCTTGGGGGACAGGGCTAATAATTCACCCCTCCACTTT.

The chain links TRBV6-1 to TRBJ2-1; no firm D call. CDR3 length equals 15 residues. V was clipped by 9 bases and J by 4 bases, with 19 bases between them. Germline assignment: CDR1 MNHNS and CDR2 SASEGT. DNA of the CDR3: TGTGCCAGTCGGCTGGGAATTTCCCCTTACAATGAGCAGTTCTTC. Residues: CASRLGISPYNEQFF.

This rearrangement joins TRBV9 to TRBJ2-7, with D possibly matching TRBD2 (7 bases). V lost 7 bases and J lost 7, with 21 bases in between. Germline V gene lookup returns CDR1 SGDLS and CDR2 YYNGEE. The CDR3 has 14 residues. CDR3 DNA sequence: TGTGCCAGCTCCGAAGGGGGAGGGCCACGGGAGCAGTACTTC. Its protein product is CASSEGGGPREQYF.

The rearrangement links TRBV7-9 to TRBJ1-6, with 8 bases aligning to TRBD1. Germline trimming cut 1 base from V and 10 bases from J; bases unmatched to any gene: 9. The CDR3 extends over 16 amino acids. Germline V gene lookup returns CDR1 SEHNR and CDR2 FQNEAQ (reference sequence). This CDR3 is CASSLGWTGSRSPLHF. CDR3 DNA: TGTGCCAGCAGCTTAGGCTGGACAGGGTCCAGGTCACCCCTCCACTTT.

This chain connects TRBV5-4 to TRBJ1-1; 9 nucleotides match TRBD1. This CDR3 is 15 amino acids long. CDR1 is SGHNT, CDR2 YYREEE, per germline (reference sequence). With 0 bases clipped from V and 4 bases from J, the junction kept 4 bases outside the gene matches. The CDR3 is CASSLGTGVITEAFF. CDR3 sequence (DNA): TGTGCCAGCAGCTTGGGGACAGGGGTCATCACTGAAGCTTTCTTT.

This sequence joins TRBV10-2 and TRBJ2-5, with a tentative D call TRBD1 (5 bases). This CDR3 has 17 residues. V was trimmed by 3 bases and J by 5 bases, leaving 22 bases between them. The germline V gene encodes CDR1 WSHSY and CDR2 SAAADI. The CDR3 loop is CASSDLGRARVLETQYF. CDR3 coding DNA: TGCGCCAGCAGTGATTTGGGCAGGGCAAGGGTTCTGGAGACCCAGTACTTC.

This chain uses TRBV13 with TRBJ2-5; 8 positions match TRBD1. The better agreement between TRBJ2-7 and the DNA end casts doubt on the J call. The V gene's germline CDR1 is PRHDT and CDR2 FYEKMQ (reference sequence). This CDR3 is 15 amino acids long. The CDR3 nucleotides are TGTGCCAGCAGCACCCGGACAGGGTCGCTAGACGAGCAGTACTTC. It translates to CASSTRTGSLDEQYF.

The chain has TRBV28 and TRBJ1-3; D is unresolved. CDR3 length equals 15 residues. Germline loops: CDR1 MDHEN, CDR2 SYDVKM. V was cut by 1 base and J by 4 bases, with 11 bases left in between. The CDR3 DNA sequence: TGTGCCAGCAGTTTATTACAGCTAGGGGGAAACACCATATATTTT. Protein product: CASSLLQLGGNTIYF.

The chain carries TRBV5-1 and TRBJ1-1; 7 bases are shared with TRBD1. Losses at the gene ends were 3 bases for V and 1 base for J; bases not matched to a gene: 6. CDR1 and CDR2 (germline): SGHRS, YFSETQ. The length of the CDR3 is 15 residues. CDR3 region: CASSYNRGKNTEAFF. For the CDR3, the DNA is TGCGCCAGCAGCTATAACAGGGGCAAGAACACTGAAGCTTTCTTT.

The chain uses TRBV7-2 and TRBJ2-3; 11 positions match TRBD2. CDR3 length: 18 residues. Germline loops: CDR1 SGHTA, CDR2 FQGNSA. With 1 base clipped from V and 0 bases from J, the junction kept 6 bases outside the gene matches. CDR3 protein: CASSLEASGGPSTDTQYF. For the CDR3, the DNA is TGTGCCAGCAGCTTAGAGGCTAGCGGGGGGCCGAGCACAGATACGCAGTATTTT.

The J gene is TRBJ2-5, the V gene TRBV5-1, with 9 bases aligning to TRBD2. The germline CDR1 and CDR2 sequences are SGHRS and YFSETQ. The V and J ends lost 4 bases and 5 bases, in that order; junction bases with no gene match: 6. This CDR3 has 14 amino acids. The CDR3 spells CASSPRTSDETQYF. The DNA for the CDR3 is TGCGCCAGCAGCCCGAGGACTAGCGACGAGACCCAGTACTTC.

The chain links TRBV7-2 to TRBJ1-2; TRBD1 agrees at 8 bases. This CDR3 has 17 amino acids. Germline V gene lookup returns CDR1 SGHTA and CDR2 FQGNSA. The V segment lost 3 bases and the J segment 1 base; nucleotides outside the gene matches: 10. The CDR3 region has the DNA TGTGCCAGCAGCTTGTGGACAGGGTCGATGAGTAACTATGGCTACACCTTC. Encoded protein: CASSLWTGSMSNYGYTF.